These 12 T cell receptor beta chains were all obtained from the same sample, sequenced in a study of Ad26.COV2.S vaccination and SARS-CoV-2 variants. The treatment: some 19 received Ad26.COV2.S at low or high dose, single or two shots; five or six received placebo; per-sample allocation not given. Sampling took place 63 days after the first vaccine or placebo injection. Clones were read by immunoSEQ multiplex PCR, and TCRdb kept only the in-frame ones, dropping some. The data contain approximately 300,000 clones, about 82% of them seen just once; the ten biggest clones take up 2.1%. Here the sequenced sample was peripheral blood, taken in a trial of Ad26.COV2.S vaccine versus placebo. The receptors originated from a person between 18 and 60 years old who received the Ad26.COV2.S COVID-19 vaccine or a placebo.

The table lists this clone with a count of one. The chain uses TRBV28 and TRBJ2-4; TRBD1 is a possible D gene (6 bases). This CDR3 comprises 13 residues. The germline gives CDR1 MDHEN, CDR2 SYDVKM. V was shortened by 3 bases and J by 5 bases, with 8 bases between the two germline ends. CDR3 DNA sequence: TGTGCCAGCAGTTTCTACAGGGAAAACATTCAGTACTTC. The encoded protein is CASSFYRENIQYF.

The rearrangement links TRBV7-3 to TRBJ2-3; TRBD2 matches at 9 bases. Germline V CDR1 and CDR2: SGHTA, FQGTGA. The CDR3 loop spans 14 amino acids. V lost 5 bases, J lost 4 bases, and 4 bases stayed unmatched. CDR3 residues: CASSPAGGPDTQYF. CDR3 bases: TGTGCCAGCAGCCCAGCGGGGGGCCCAGATACGCAGTATTTT. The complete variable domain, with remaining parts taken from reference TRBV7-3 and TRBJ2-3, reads GAGVSQTPSNKVTEKGKYVELRCDPISGHTALYWYRQSLGQGPEFLIYFQGTGAADDSGLPNDRFFAVRPEGSVSTLKIQRTERGDSAVYLCASSPAGGPDTQYFGPGTRLTVL.

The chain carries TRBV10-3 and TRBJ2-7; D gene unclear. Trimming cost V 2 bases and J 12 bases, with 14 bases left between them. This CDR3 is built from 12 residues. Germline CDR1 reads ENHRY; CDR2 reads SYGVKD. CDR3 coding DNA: TGTGCCATCAGTGAGAACTCGGCGGAGAGGTACTTC. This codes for CAISENSAERYF.

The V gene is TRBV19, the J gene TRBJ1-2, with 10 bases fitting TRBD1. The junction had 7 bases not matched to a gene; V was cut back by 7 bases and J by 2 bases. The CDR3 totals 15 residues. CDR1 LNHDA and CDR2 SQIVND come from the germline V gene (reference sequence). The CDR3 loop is CASKGPGQGNYGYTF. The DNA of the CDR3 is TGTGCCAGTAAAGGGCCGGGACAGGGGAACTATGGCTACACCTTC.

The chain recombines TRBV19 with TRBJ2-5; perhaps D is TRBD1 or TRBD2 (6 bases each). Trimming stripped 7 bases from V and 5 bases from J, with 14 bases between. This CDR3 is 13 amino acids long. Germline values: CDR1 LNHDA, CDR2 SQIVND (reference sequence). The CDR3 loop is CASKSPGAETQYF. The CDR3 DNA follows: TGTGCCAGTAAAAGTCCGGGGGCGGAGACCCAGTACTTC.

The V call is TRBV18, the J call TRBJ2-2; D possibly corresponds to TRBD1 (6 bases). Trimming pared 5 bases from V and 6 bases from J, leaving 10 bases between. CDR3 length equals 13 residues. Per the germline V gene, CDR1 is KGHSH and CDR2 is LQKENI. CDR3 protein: CASSTQGAGELFF. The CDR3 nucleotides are TGTGCCAGCTCAACACAGGGCGCCGGGGAGCTGTTTTTT. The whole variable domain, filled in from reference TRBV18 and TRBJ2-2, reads NAGVMQNPRHLVRRRGQEARLRCSPMKGHSHVYWYRQLPEEGLKFMVYLQKENIIDESGMPKERFSAEFPKEGPSILRIQQVVRGDSAAYFCASSTQGAGELFFGEGSRLTVL.

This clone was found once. The CDR3 DNA reads as TGTGCCAGCAGCCCGGACAAGAACTATGGCTACACCTTC. It codes for CASSPDKNYGYTF. The chain links TRBV5-4 to TRBJ1-2, with D tentatively TRBD1 (5 bases). Trimming took off 4 bases at V and 2 bases at J, with 9 bases between the two ends. The V gene's germline CDR1 is SGHNT and CDR2 YYREEE (reference sequence). The CDR3 loop spans 13 amino acids. Full variable domain (rest looked up from reference TRBV5-4 and TRBJ1-2): ETGVTQSPTHLIKTRGQQVTLRCSSQSGHNTVSWYQQALGQGPQFIFQYYREEENGRGNFPPRFSGLQFPNYSSELNVNALELDDSALYLCASSPDKNYGYTFGSGTRLTVV.

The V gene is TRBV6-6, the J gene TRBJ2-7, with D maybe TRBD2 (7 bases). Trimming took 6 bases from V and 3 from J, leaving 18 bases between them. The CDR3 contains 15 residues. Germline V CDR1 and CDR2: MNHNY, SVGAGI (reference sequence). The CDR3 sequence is CASREGGGGHYEQYF. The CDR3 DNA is TGTGCCAGCAGGGAGGGGGGGGGCGGACACTACGAGCAGTACTTC.

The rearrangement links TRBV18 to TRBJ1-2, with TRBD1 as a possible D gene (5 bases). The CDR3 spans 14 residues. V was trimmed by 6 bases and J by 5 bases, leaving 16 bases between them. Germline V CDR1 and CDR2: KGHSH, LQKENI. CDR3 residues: CASSPSAGIYGYTF. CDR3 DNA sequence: TGTGCCAGCTCTCCCTCGGCAGGGATTTATGGCTACACCTTC.

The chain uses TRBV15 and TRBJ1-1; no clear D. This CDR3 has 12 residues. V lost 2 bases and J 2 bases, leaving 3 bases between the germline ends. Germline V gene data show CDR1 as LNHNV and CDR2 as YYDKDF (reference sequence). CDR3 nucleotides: TGTGCCACCAGCAGATATAACACTGAAGCTTTCTTT. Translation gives CATSRYNTEAFF.

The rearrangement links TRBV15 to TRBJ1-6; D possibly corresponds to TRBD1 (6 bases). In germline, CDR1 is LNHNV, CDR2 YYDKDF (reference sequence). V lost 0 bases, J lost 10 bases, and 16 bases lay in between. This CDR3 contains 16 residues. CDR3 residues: CATSRDYGGSGSPLHF. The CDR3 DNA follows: TGTGCCACCAGCAGAGATTATGGGGGCTCGGGGTCACCCCTCCACTTT.

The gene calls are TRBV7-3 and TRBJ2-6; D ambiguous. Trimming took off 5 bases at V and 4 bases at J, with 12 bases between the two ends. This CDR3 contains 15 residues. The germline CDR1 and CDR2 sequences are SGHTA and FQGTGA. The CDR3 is CASSPGSVGANVLTF. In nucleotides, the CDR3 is TGTGCCAGCAGCCCTGGTTCGGTAGGGGCCAACGTCCTGACTTTC.